Below, 25 T cell receptor beta chains from the same sample are listed, as sequenced in a study of somatic mutations in cytotoxic T cells in rheumatoid arthritis. TCRdb's table, derived via immunoSEQ multiplex PCR, lists solely in-frame clones and lacks some. The table includes roughly 20,000 clones, 73% detected once. Material for sequencing was CD8+ T cells sorted from blood. These receptor sequences come from a woman aged 55-70 years in good health.

This sequence joins TRBV25-1 and TRBJ1-4; 9 bases fit TRBD1. Unmatched junction bases numbered 5, after V lost 3 bases and J lost 3 bases. The CDR3 spans 16 residues. CDR1 MGHDK and CDR2 SYGVNS come from the germline V gene. This CDR3 reads CASSEPRTGANEKLFF. For the CDR3, the DNA is TGTGCCAGCAGTGAGCCCCGGACAGGGGCTAATGAAAAACTGTTTTTT.

The table lists this clone with a few counts. The chain links TRBV5-4 to TRBJ2-7; 10 bases line up with TRBD1. CDR1 and CDR2 (germline): SGHNT, YYREEE (reference sequence). The CDR3 contains 14 residues. The J segment lost 4 bases and the V segment lost 0 bases, leaving 1 base of the junction unmatched. The CDR3 DNA sequence: TGTGCCAGCAGCTTGGGGACAGGGGGTTACGAGCAGTACTTC. It encodes CASSLGTGGYEQYF.

This rearrangement joins TRBV25-1 to TRBJ1-2, with D tentatively TRBD1 (6 bases). The CDR3 extends over 14 amino acids. Germline-derived CDR1 and CDR2 are MGHDK and SYGVNS. V was trimmed by 8 bases and J by 1 base, leaving 14 bases between them. CDR3 nucleotide sequence: TGTGCCAGCTCCAACAGGGAAAGTAACTATGGCTACACCTTC. It specifies CASSNRESNYGYTF.

The V gene is TRBV5-1, the J gene TRBJ1-1, with 10 positions matching TRBD1. Germline V lookup: CDR1 SGHRS, CDR2 YFSETQ. The CDR3 is 17 amino acids. The junction had 9 bases not matched to a gene; V was cut back by 3 bases and J by 1 base. CDR3 amino acids: CASSSDRGVRGNTEAFF. In DNA, the CDR3 is TGCGCCAGCAGCTCGGACAGGGGGGTACGGGGGAACACTGAAGCTTTCTTT.

The chain recombines TRBV19 with TRBJ1-5, with D perhaps matching TRBD1 (5 bases). V dropped 4 bases and J dropped 4 bases, with 8 bases sitting between them. The germline V gene encodes CDR1 LNHDA and CDR2 SQIVND (reference sequence). The CDR3 totals 13 residues. CDR3 in amino acids: CASSTGANQPQHF. CDR3 DNA: TGTGCCAGTAGTACTGGGGCGAATCAGCCCCAGCATTTT.

The chain employs TRBV19 and TRBJ1-5; no definite D call. V was pared by 3 bases and J by 3 bases, with 9 bases between. The CDR3 runs to 14 residues. The germline V gene encodes CDR1 LNHDA and CDR2 SQIVND (reference sequence). The DNA for the CDR3 is TGTGCCAGTAGTATGAATAGAGTCAATCAGCCCCAGCATTTT. As protein: CASSMNRVNQPQHF. Using reference TRBV19 and TRBJ1-5 for the parts outside the CDR3, the full variable domain is DGGITQSPKYLFRKEGQNVTLSCEQNLNHDAMYWYRQDPGQGLRLIYYSQIVNDFQKGDIAEGYSVSREKKESFPLTVTSAQKNPTAFYLCASSMNRVNQPQHFGDGTRLSIL.

V and J are TRBV7-9 and TRBJ1-1, with D maybe TRBD1 (6 bases). CDR1 and CDR2 from the germline V gene are SEHNR and FQNEAQ (reference sequence). The CDR3 is 15 residues long. The V and J ends lost 2 bases and 3 bases respectively, with 13 bases between them. The CDR3 bases are TGTGCCAGCAGCTTATCGGGGGCCGCGGACACTGAAGCTTTCTTT. It translates to CASSLSGAADTEAFF.

The J gene is TRBJ1-4, the V gene TRBV29-1, with 10 nucleotides matching TRBD1. The V gene end was trimmed by 7 bases and the J gene end by 8 bases; junction bases not matched to a gene: 22. The CDR3 covers 18 residues. Germline V gene data show CDR1 as SQVTM and CDR2 as ANQGSEA. The DNA for the CDR3 is TGCAGCGCCGGATGGGGGGACAGGGGCCTTCGGCACGGGGAAAAACTGTTTTTT. Its protein is CSAGWGDRGLRHGEKLFF.

This clone was found once. This chain connects TRBV6-1 to TRBJ2-7; D is perhaps TRBD1 (7 bases). Germline lookup yields CDR1 MNHNS and CDR2 SASEGT. This CDR3 has 15 residues. V was pared by 2 bases and J by 0 bases, with 11 bases between. The CDR3 region is CASSETGDSSYEQYF. CDR3 sequence (DNA): TGTGCCAGCAGTGAAACGGGGGACAGCTCCTACGAGCAGTACTTC.

This clone has just a few counts. The rearrangement links TRBV7-9 to TRBJ2-1, with 11 bases aligning to TRBD2. Germline-derived CDR1 and CDR2 are SEHNR and FQNEAQ (reference sequence). V gave up 5 bases and J gave up 2 bases; unmatched junction bases: 11. CDR3 length: 18 residues. CDR3 sequence reads: CASSAMGTSGSTYNEQFF. CDR3 DNA: TGTGCCAGCAGCGCCATGGGCACTAGCGGGAGCACCTACAATGAGCAGTTCTTC.

On this clone itself: This specimen includes other DNA sequences encoding the same CDR3. The V call is TRBV6-1, the J call TRBJ2-7, with D perhaps TRBD1 (6 bases). With 0 bases removed from V and 0 bases from J, the gap between germline ends came to 6 bases. This CDR3 is 14 amino acids long. Germline V gene sequence: CDR1 MNHNS, CDR2 SASEGT. The CDR3 sequence: CASSEADSSYEQYF. The CDR3 bases are TGTGCCAGCAGTGAAGCGGACAGCTCCTACGAGCAGTACTTC.

V gene TRBV11-2 combines with J gene TRBJ2-1; D perhaps matches TRBD2 (6 bases). This CDR3 is 17 amino acids long. Trimming took off 5 bases at V and 0 bases at J, with 17 bases between the two ends. The germline CDR1 and CDR2 sequences are SGHAT and FQNNGV. The CDR3 reads CASSPSGRGPSYNEQFF. The CDR3 DNA sequence: TGTGCCAGCAGCCCCAGTGGGCGGGGACCCTCCTACAATGAGCAGTTCTTC.

The V and J genes are TRBV6-4 and TRBJ1-2, with D unclear. Germline-derived CDR1 and CDR2 are MRHNA and SNTAGT. This CDR3 region has 13 residues. Between the trimmed V and J ends, which lost 2 bases and 8 bases, there was a span of 12 bases. The CDR3 DNA reads TGTGCCAGCAGTGACAGTATGGTTGGGGGCTACACCTTC. This codes for CASSDSMVGGYTF.

The chain employs TRBV11-2 and TRBJ2-5; unclear D gene. Trimming removed 6 bases at V and 5 bases at J, with 13 bases between. The CDR3 is 13 amino acids. Germline V lookup: CDR1 SGHAT, CDR2 FQNNGV. CDR3 DNA: TGTGCCAGCAGAATCCGTCCTGGCGAGACCCAGTACTTC. It specifies CASRIRPGETQYF.

The chain links TRBV2 to TRBJ2-7; no firm D call. V lost 7 bases to trimming and J lost 5 bases, with 12 bases between them. The CDR3 spans 12 residues. Per the germline V gene, CDR1 is SNHLY and CDR2 is FYNNEI. CDR3 DNA sequence: TGTGCCAGCAAGGGTAAGGTCCACGAGCAGTACTTC. Encoded protein: CASKGKVHEQYF.

V and J are TRBV9 and TRBJ2-2; perhaps TRBD2 as D (5 bases). The germline CDR1 and CDR2 sequences are SGDLS and YYNGEE. V was trimmed by 3 bases and J by 7 bases, leaving 7 bases between them. CDR3 length: 12 amino acids. The CDR3 here is CASSAGGGELFF. The CDR3 DNA sequence: TGTGCCAGCAGCGCAGGAGGCGGGGAGCTGTTTTTT.

The V and J genes are TRBV6-5 and TRBJ2-1; perhaps TRBD1 as D (5 bases). Per the germline V gene, CDR1 is MNHEY and CDR2 is SVGAGI. The V end was cut by 2 bases, the J end by 5 bases, with 13 bases between. This CDR3 has 15 amino acids. Here the CDR3 reads CASSYGRDFNNEQFF. The CDR3 nucleotides are TGTGCCAGCAGTTACGGCAGGGATTTTAACAATGAGCAGTTCTTC.

The CDR3 is CASEDGTGGTEAFF. The CDR3 coding sequence is TGTGCCAGCGAGGACGGGACAGGGGGCACTGAAGCTTTCTTT. V gene TRBV6-1 combines with J gene TRBJ1-1; 11 bases map to TRBD1. This CDR3 contains 14 residues. With 8 bases clipped from V and 4 bases from J, the junction kept 6 bases outside the gene matches. Germline loops: CDR1 MNHNS, CDR2 SASEGT.

The rearrangement joins TRBV19 to TRBJ1-1; D unresolved. From germline, CDR1 is LNHDA and CDR2 SQIVND (reference sequence). The length of the CDR3 is 14 residues. V was pared by 2 bases and J by 6 bases, with 13 bases between. The CDR3: CASSISPAWAEAFF. The CDR3 coding sequence is TGTGCCAGTAGTATATCCCCGGCCTGGGCTGAAGCTTTCTTT.

The chain couples TRBV5-1 to TRBJ2-7; 7 bases align to TRBD1. The V and J ends lost 0 bases and 2 bases, in that order; junction bases with no gene match: 17. CDR1 is SGHRS, CDR2 YFSETQ, per germline. CDR3 length equals 19 residues. CDR3 coding DNA: TGCGCCAGCAGCTTGGTCCCTGAGACAGGGCTAAACCGAGCCTACGAGCAGTACTTC. Its protein product is CASSLVPETGLNRAYEQYF.

V and J are TRBV6-6 and TRBJ2-1; D is unresolved. This CDR3 has 13 residues. V was pared by 2 bases and J by 5 bases, with 7 bases between. Germline-derived CDR1 and CDR2 are MNHNY and SVGAGI (reference sequence). In nucleotides, the CDR3 is TGTGCCAGCAGTTACGGTGGGAACAATGAGCAGTTCTTC. Protein product: CASSYGGNNEQFF.

The V call is TRBV6-5, the J call TRBJ1-1; D unclear. Germline-derived CDR1 and CDR2 are MNHEY and SVGAGI. V lost 7 bases, J lost 7 bases, and 13 bases lay in between. This CDR3 has 12 amino acids. The CDR3 DNA reads as TGTGCCAGCAAGCCGACCGGTAATGAAGCTTTCTTT. Encoded protein: CASKPTGNEAFF.

The chain couples TRBV15 to TRBJ2-7; D assignment may be TRBD1 or TRBD2 (5 bases each). The V end was cut by 7 bases, the J end by 5 bases, with 15 bases between. Looked up from germline, CDR1 is LNHNV and CDR2 is YYDKDF (reference sequence). The CDR3 spans 13 residues. The CDR3 DNA reads TGTGCCACCACCCGGGGACCTCGCCACGAGCAGTACTTC. Residues: CATTRGPRHEQYF.

This rearrangement joins TRBV18 to TRBJ1-5; D perhaps matches TRBD1 (6 bases). The CDR3 length is 14 residues. V was cut by 5 bases and J by 3 bases, with 11 bases left in between. Looked up from germline, CDR1 is KGHSH and CDR2 is LQKENI. CDR3 in amino acids: CASSNREVNQPQHF. CDR3 DNA: TGTGCCAGCTCAAACAGGGAAGTCAATCAGCCCCAGCATTTT. Filled out from reference TRBV18 and TRBJ1-5, the complete variable domain reads NAGVMQNPRHLVRRRGQEARLRCSPMKGHSHVYWYRQLPEEGLKFMVYLQKENIIDESGMPKERFSAEFPKEGPSILRIQQVVRGDSAAYFCASSNREVNQPQHFGDGTRLSIL.

J is TRBJ2-7 and V is TRBV15; D is unclear. Trimming cost V 4 bases and J 0 bases, with 16 bases left between them. The CDR3 loop spans 16 amino acids. The germline V gene encodes CDR1 LNHNV and CDR2 YYDKDF (reference sequence). CDR3 sequence: CATSNEGGSFSYEQYF. The CDR3 nucleotides read TGTGCCACCAGCAACGAAGGCGGATCTTTCTCCTACGAGCAGTACTTC.